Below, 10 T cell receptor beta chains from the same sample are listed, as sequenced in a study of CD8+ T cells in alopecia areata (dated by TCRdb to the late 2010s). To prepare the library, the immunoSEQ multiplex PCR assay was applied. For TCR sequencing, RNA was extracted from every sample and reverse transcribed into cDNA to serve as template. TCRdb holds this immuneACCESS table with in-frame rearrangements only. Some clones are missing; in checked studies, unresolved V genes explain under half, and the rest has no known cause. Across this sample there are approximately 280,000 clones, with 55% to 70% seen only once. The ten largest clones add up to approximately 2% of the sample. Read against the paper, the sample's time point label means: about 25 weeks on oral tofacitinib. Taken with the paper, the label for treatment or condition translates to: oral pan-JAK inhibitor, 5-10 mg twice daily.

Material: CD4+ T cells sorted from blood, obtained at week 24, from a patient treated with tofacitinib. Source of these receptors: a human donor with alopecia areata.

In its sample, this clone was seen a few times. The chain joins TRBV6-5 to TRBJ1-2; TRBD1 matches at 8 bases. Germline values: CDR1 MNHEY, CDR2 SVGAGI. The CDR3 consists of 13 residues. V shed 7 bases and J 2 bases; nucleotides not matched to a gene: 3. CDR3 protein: CASTRTGNYGYTF. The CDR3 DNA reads TGTGCCAGCACCCGGACAGGGAACTATGGCTACACCTTC.

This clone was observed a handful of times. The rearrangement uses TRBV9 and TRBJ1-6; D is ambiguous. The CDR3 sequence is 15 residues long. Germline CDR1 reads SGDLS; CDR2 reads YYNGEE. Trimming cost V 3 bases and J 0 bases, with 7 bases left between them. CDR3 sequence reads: CASSAKSSYNSPLHF. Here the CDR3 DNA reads TGTGCCAGCAGCGCTAAAAGCTCCTATAATTCACCCCTCCACTTT.

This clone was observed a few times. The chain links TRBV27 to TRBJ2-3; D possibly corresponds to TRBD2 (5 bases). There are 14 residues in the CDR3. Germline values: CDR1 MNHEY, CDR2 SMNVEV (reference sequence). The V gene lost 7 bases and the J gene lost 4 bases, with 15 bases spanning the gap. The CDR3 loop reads CASTKSREPDTQYF. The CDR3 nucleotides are TGTGCCAGCACCAAATCGAGGGAACCAGATACGCAGTATTTT.

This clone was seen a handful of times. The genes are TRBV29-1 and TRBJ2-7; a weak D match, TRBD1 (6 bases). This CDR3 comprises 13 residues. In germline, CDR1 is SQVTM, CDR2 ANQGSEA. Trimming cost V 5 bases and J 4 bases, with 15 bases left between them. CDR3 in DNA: TGCAGCGTTCTGACAGGAGCGACTTACGAGCAGTACTTC. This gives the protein CSVLTGATYEQYF.

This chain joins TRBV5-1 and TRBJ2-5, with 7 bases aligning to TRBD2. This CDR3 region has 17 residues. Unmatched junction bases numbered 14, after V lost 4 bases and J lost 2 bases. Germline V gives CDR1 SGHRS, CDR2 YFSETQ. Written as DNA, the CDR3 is TGCGCCAGCAGCCCCGTCGGGATGGGGAGGGGTCAAGAGACCCAGTACTTC. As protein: CASSPVGMGRGQETQYF.

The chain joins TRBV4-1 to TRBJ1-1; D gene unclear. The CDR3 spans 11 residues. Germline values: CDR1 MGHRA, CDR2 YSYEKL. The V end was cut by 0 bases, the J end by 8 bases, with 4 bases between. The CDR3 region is CASSQDKEAFF. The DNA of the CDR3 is TGCGCCAGCAGCCAAGATAAAGAAGCTTTCTTT.

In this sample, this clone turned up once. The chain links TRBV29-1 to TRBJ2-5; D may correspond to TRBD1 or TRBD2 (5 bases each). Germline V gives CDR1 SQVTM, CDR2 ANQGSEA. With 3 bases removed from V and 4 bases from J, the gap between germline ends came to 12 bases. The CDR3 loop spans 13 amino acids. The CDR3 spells CSVDSGPGETQYF. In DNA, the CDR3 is TGCAGCGTTGATTCGGGGCCGGGAGAGACCCAGTACTTC.

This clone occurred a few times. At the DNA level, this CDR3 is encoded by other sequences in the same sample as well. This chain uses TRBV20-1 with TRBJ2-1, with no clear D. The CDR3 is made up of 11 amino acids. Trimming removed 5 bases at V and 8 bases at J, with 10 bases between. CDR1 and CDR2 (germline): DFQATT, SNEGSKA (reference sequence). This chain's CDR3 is CSASLRDEQFF. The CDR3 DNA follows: TGCAGTGCTTCACTAAGGGATGAGCAGTTCTTC.

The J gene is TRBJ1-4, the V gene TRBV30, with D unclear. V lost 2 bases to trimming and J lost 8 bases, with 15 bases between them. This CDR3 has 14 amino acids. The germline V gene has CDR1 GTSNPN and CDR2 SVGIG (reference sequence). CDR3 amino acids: CAWSPTGSGEKLFF. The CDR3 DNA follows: TGTGCCTGGAGTCCAACGGGCTCCGGAGAAAAACTGTTTTTT.

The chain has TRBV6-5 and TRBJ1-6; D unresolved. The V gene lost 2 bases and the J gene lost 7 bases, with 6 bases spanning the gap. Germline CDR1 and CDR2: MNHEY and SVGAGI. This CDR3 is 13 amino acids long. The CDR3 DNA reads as TGTGCCAGCAGTTACGGTCTGAATTCACCCCTCCACTTT. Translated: CASSYGLNSPLHF.